Each of the 23 T cell receptor beta chains below was sequenced from the same sample in a study of blood T cell repertoires in COVID-19. Repertoires were generated with immunoSEQ multiplex PCR, while TCRdb's copy carries only in-frame clones and drops some. The sample has tens of thousands of clones; 80% to 95% are singletons. Source material: peripheral blood. The receptors were sampled from a man younger than 30 with COVID-19, enrolled during active disease.

J is TRBJ2-5 and V is TRBV5-1, with TRBD1 matching 7 bases. This CDR3 has 15 residues. V trimming: 4 bases; J trimming: 8 bases; junction bases outside the gene matches: 14. Germline CDR1 SGHRS, CDR2 YFSETQ. The CDR3 bases are TGCGCCAGCAGCATAATGGGACAGTTCTCCGAAACCCAGTACTTC. Translating it yields CASSIMGQFSETQYF.

The chain couples TRBV7-2 to TRBJ2-5, with TRBD1 identical over 7 bases. Per the germline V gene, CDR1 is SGHTA and CDR2 is FQGNSA. This CDR3 is 13 amino acids long. With 5 bases clipped from V and 4 bases from J, the junction kept 4 bases outside the gene matches. CDR3 protein: CASSTGQRETQYF. As DNA, the CDR3 is TGTGCCAGCAGCACGGGACAGAGAGAGACCCAGTACTTC.

The genes are TRBV25-1 and TRBJ2-7; the D gene is possibly TRBD1 (6 bases). The germline V gene has CDR1 MGHDK and CDR2 SYGVNS. There are 12 residues in the CDR3. V dropped 6 bases and J dropped 0 bases, with 6 bases sitting between them. DNA of the CDR3: TGTGCCAGCAGACAGGGCTCCTACGAGCAGTACTTC. Protein: CASRQGSYEQYF.

The chain links TRBV3-1 (or the pseudogene TRBV3-2) to TRBJ1-5; D gene unclear. Germline values: CDR1 LGHDT, CDR2 YNNKEL (reference sequence). The CDR3 runs 14 residues. V lost 1 base and J 2 bases, leaving 6 bases between the germline ends. Written as DNA, the CDR3 is TGTGCCAGCAGCCAAGCTACAGGCAATCAGCCCCAGCATTTT. It translates to CASSQATGNQPQHF.

The chain couples TRBV19 to TRBJ1-5; TRBD1 aligns across 7 bases. V dropped 6 bases and J dropped 10; count of bases not matched to a gene: 15. The CDR3 runs 15 residues. The germline V gene has CDR1 LNHDA and CDR2 SQIVND (reference sequence). CDR3 DNA sequence: TGTGCCAGTAGCCTCCTCGGGGGACAGTACCGTCCCCAGCATTTT. This codes for CASSLLGGQYRPQHF.

This clone has more than one count but fewer than ten. This rearrangement joins TRBV9 to TRBJ1-2, with 10 bases lining up with TRBD1. After removal of 2 bases from V and 6 bases from J, the junction contained 7 bases not matched to a gene. The V gene's germline CDR1 is SGDLS and CDR2 YYNGEE. The CDR3 covers 15 residues. The CDR3 DNA sequence: TGTGCCAGCAGCGTTACACCGACAGGGGGCAATGGCTACACCTTC. It specifies CASSVTPTGGNGYTF.

V usage is TRBV4-2 and J usage is TRBJ2-1; 10 bases line up with TRBD2. The CDR3 has 17 amino acids. CDR1 and CDR2 from the germline V gene are LGHNA and YNFKEQ. With 3 bases clipped from V and 10 bases from J, the junction kept 15 bases outside the gene matches. The CDR3 DNA is TGTGCCAGCAGCCACTCACCCGGGACTAGCGTTTCCTCGGAGCAGTTCTTC. Its protein product is CASSHSPGTSVSSEQFF.

The rearrangement uses TRBV15 and TRBJ2-6; perhaps TRBD2 as D (6 bases). The CDR3 runs 16 residues. The germline V gene encodes CDR1 LNHNV and CDR2 YYDKDF (reference sequence). Trimming pared 7 bases from V and 4 bases from J, leaving 17 bases between. The DNA for the CDR3 is TGTGCCACCACCTGGGACTCCCAGGCCGGGGCCAACGTCCTGACTTTC. Translating it yields CATTWDSQAGANVLTF.

The genes are TRBV9 and TRBJ2-1, with TRBD1 as a possible D gene (5 bases). Trimming removed 3 bases from V and 3 bases from J, with 16 bases in between. The CDR3 contains 16 residues. CDR1 is SGDLS, CDR2 YYNGEE, per germline. CDR3 loop: CASSARDSPVYNEQFF. The CDR3 nucleotides are TGTGCCAGCAGCGCACGAGACAGCCCGGTCTACAATGAGCAGTTCTTC.

The chain couples TRBV9 to TRBJ2-7; 7 bases are shared with TRBD2. Germline V gene data show CDR1 as SGDLS and CDR2 as YYNGEE. The CDR3 totals 14 residues. Unmatched junction bases numbered 2, after V lost 0 bases and J lost 2 bases. CDR3: CASSVDGRTYEQYF. As DNA, the CDR3 is TGTGCCAGCAGCGTAGACGGGAGGACCTACGAGCAGTACTTC.

This CDR3 is CASSIGGGNTDTQYF. CDR3 in DNA: TGTGCCAGTAGTATAGGGGGGGGGAACACAGATACGCAGTATTTT. The genes are TRBV19 and TRBJ2-3; 7 nucleotides match TRBD2. The germline V gene encodes CDR1 LNHDA and CDR2 SQIVND (reference sequence). The CDR3 covers 15 residues. V was pared by 1 base and J by 2 bases, with 3 bases of the junction left unmatched.

In regard to this clone: The junction and the germline gene differ at one end; a read error may be behind it. The V and J genes are TRBV4-1 and TRBJ1-4; 7 bases are shared with TRBD1. CDR3 length equals 17 residues. Germline loops: CDR1 MGHRA, CDR2 YSYEKL. CDR3 sequence reads: CASSQEVAGGPNEKLLF. Here the CDR3 DNA reads TGCGCCAGCAGCCAAGAGGTAGCAGGGGGTCCTAATGAAAAACTGCTTTTT.

The chain is built from TRBV6-2 or TRBV6-3 and TRBJ2-1; 9 nucleotides align to TRBD1. The ends lost 2 bases at V and 3 bases at J; junction bases unmatched: 5. This CDR3 comprises 16 residues. CDR1 MNHEY and CDR2 SVGEGT come from the germline V gene. CDR3 DNA sequence: TGTGCCAGCAGTTACGAGACAGGGGGTTTCTACAATGAGCAGTTCTTC. Translation gives CASSYETGGFYNEQFF.

The chain combines TRBV27 with TRBJ1-2; possible D gene TRBD1, 5 bases. The ends were cut back, 2 bases at V and 0 bases at J, with 7 bases in the middle. This CDR3 region has 14 residues. CDR1 MNHEY and CDR2 SMNVEV come from the germline V gene (reference sequence). CDR3 residues: CASSLQGSNYGYTF. The CDR3 DNA reads as TGTGCCAGCAGTTTACAGGGATCTAACTATGGCTACACCTTC.

This rearrangement joins TRBV15 to TRBJ1-2; possibly TRBD1 for D (6 bases). The CDR3 loop spans 14 amino acids. CDR1 and CDR2 from the germline V gene are LNHNV and YYDKDF (reference sequence). The V and J ends lost 4 bases and 5 bases respectively, with 14 bases between them. CDR3 residues: CATSKGVQGYGYTF. The CDR3 DNA follows: TGTGCCACCAGCAAGGGGGTGCAGGGATATGGCTACACCTTC. Filled out from reference TRBV15 and TRBJ1-2, the complete variable domain reads DAMVIQNPRYQVTQFGKPVTLSCSQTLNHNVMYWYQQKSSQAPKLLFHYYDKDFNNEADTPDNFQSRRPNTSFCFLDIRSPGLGDTAMYLCATSKGVQGYGYTFGSGTRLTVV.

The chain couples TRBV7-8 to TRBJ2-7; 10 nucleotides match TRBD2. Trimming removed 1 base from V and 5 bases from J; junction bases left unmatched: 11. There are 17 residues in the CDR3. In germline, CDR1 is SGHVS, CDR2 FQNEAQ. The CDR3 reads CASSLGLGRSGRNEQYF. CDR3 in DNA: TGTGCCAGCAGCTTAGGCCTTGGGCGTAGCGGGAGGAACGAGCAGTACTTC.

V gene TRBV21-1 combines with J gene TRBJ2-5; TRBD2, the D gene given by the table, was not confirmed from the DNA. TRBV21-1 is a pseudogene segment. The CDR3 consists of 18 residues. CDR3 loop: CASSKEIKPGTYQETQYF. Here the CDR3 DNA reads TGTGCCAGCAGCAAAGAAATAAAACCCGGGACTTACCAAGAGACCCAGTACTTC.

The rearrangement joins TRBV5-5 to TRBJ2-7; 8 positions agree with TRBD1. The CDR3 is 15 residues long. V was pared by 4 bases and J by 2 bases, with 8 bases of the junction left unmatched. CDR1 and CDR2 from the germline V gene are SGHKS and YYEKEE (reference sequence). The CDR3 coding sequence is TGTGCCAGCAGCCAACCCGGGACAGGAACCTACGAGCAGTACTTC. This gives the protein CASSQPGTGTYEQYF.

The rearrangement uses TRBV27 and TRBJ2-3; 12 positions match TRBD2. The CDR3 has 17 residues. Germline V lookup: CDR1 MNHEY, CDR2 SMNVEV (reference sequence). J lost 4 bases, V lost 8 bases, and 13 bases had no gene match. In DNA form, the CDR3 reads TGTGCCAGCCGTACTATGACTAGCGGGAGAATGGCAGATACGCAGTATTTT. Protein: CASRTMTSGRMADTQYF.

This chain links TRBV30 with TRBJ2-5, with no clear D. Germline V lookup: CDR1 GTSNPN, CDR2 SVGIG (reference sequence). V lost 1 base and J 0 bases, leaving 6 bases between the germline ends. The CDR3 has 13 residues. CDR3 DNA: TGTGCCTGGAGTGCGGGTTACCAAGAGACCCAGTACTTC. Encoded protein: CAWSAGYQETQYF.

This chain connects TRBV5-4 to TRBJ1-2; perhaps TRBD1 as D (5 bases). The CDR3 contains 15 residues. Germline V lookup: CDR1 SGHNT, CDR2 YYREEE (reference sequence). The V end lost 4 bases, the J end lost 4 bases, and 17 bases lay between the germline ends. Here the CDR3 reads CASSLWGTGPYGYTF. The CDR3 DNA sequence: TGTGCCAGCAGCCTTTGGGGTACAGGCCCCTATGGCTACACCTTC.

This clone occurred a few times. The genes are TRBV11-2 and TRBJ1-3; no definite D call. This CDR3 is built from 11 residues. Trimming removed 8 bases at V and 3 bases at J, with 5 bases between. Germline lookup yields CDR1 SGHAT and CDR2 FQNNGV. CDR3 sequence (DNA): TGTGCCAGCGCGCTTGGAAACACCATATATTTT. Residues: CASALGNTIYF. Complete variable domain (other parts from reference TRBV11-2 and TRBJ1-3): EAGVAQSPRYKIIEKRQSVAFWCNPISGHATLYWYQQILGQGPKLLIQFQNNGVVDDSQLPKDRFSAERLKGVDSTLKIQPAKLEDSAVYLCASALGNTIYFGEGSWLTVV.

The V and J genes are TRBV5-8 and TRBJ2-1; D uncertain. This CDR3 contains 18 residues. The germline V gene has CDR1 SGHTS and CDR2 YDEGEE. V shed 0 bases and J shed 0 bases, with 16 bases lying between them. CDR3 protein: CASSLVSSILLSYNEQFF. The CDR3 DNA reads as TGTGCCAGCAGCTTGGTATCGTCGATCTTACTCTCCTACAATGAGCAGTTCTTC. Full variable domain (outside the CDR3, taken from reference TRBV5-8 and TRBJ2-1): EAGVTQSPTHLIKTRGQQATLRCSPISGHTSVYWYQQALGLGLQFLLWYDEGEERNRGNFPPRFSGRQFPNYSSELNVNALELEDSALYLCASSLVSSILLSYNEQFFGPGTRLTVL.